This T cell receptor beta chain stems from a study of cytomegalovirus exposure and HLA in healthy donors. Findings of the study overall: The authors later linked a missense DCLRE1C variant to TCR beta V- and J-gene trimming.

This PCR relied on a set of 60 Vbeta primers and 13 Jbeta primers. Here immunoSEQ multiplex PCR was the method, and the copy in TCRdb shows in-frame clones only, minus some. This sample carries 100,000 to 150,000 clones, 70% to 85% of them seen once, and the ten largest clones take approximately 4.2%. Whereas donors were nominally healthy upon sampling, unrecorded immune exposures were probable. This clone occurred a few times. No antigen is known for it. The CDR3 is 14 residues long. The germline CDR1 and CDR2 sequences are MNHEY and SVGAGI. V shed 5 bases, J shed 6 bases, and the junction held 9 bases outside the gene matches.

The sample was PBMCs. The chain links TRBV6-5 to TRBJ2-7; 8 bases map to TRBD2. The clonotype originates from a male donor in good health and CMV-seropositive. DNA of the CDR3: TGTGCCAGCAGTAGCGGGAGCAGGTCGGGCGAGCAGTACTTC. It codes for CASSSGSRSGEQYF.